This TCR beta chain was captured in a study of cytomegalovirus exposure and HLA in healthy donors (dated 2017 in TCRdb). General notes on the study: According to an earlier analysis of several hundred of the donors, roughly 180 million T cells yielded 90 million to 140 million unique TCR beta sequences and around 280 Gb of sequence data. In the later analysis, no new phenotypic data were used to find candidate immune exposures; instead, reliance was placed on TCR beta sequences and their occurrence across donors. Roughly five DR-DQ haplotypes were handled as single units for association and clustering, since linkage in the cohort was strong. Among about 390 genotyped donors of the cohort, an average of about 240,000 unique TCR beta nucleotide sequences were sequenced per donor, approximately 20% of them non-productive. The aim of the study was to test whether cataloging public T cell receptors could identify signatures of past pathogen exposure. HLA typing covered class I and class II loci at four-digit resolution. Along with the approximately 670-subject first cohort, a separate validation cohort of around 110 different subjects was used. Donor age, sex, ethnicity and CMV serostatus were collected together with the repertoire data. A later analysis re-examined previously published TCR beta repertoires from roughly 720 donors and added high-resolution HLA genotyping to investigate patterns of TCR occurrence. An earlier analysis of 450 to 750 of the donors used high-throughput TCR beta sequencing to judge whether each TCR beta V gene segment behaved as functional or pseudogenic. Typing coverage varied by locus: about 620-640 donors for A, B, C, DRB1 and DQB1; 500 to 550 for DQA1; approximately 610 for DPA1; 450 to 480 for DPB1. An early release covering over 500 HLA-typed donors comprised approximately 300 gigabases of sequencing data and approximately 80 million unique TCR sequences. All discovery cohort repertoires had been generated on a single sequencing platform. To predict cytomegalovirus infection status, the study brought together high-throughput TCR immunosequencing, statistical association of individual TCRs with disease status, and machine learning. Of the roughly 430 genotyped donors, about 84% fell in the genetic ancestry cluster associated with self-reported Caucasian donors. The study profiled the T cell repertoires of 500 to 800 subjects by immunosequencing and related them to cytomegalovirus serostatus. Genome-wide SNP genotypes for about 60% of the 666 donors were used in a later genetic analysis, which treated that subset as a discovery cohort.

For CDR1 and CDR2, the germline V gene (reference sequence) lists MNHEY and SMNVEV. Compared with germline, V lacks 8 bases and J lacks 4 bases; bases without a gene match: 10. Inclusive of the bounding cysteine and phenylalanine, the CDR3 is 15 residues long. Only the CDR3 region is kept as DNA, spanning 45 bases read in frame from base 1. The cohort was made up of 666 healthy bone marrow donors. At the time of sampling, every cohort member was nominally healthy, though immune exposures that went unrecorded were likely present. The donor tested CMV seronegative and was one of the 352 seronegative cohort members. A peripheral blood sample was provided by each donor, and peripheral blood mononuclear cells were used for TCR beta sequencing. Genomic DNA was extracted from the blood cell samples with the Qiagen DNeasy Blood Extraction Kit. Library generation was performed with the immunoSEQ multiplex PCR assay. For the multiplex PCR, a mixture combining 60 forward primers for TCR Vbeta segments and 13 reverse primers for TCR Jbeta segments was used. The CDR3 region of rearranged TCR beta genes was amplified from genomic DNA by a multiplex PCR assay. The amplified TCR beta libraries were sequenced on the Illumina HiSeq System as 87-base-pair reads. Per the authors' processing: A later analysis tallied around 80 million unique TCR beta chains across the 666 repertoires, and approximately 12 million of those chains were shared by two or more donors. To remove PCR and sequencing errors, raw reads were error-corrected and collapsed into unique sequences using a nearest-neighbor algorithm that merged closely related sequences. CDR3 sequences were aligned to IMGT reference sequences to assign V, D and J gene segments. Each retained sequence needed at least a six-nucleotide match to both a V gene segment and a J gene segment. A rearrangement was called productive if the CDR3 had no stop codons and remained in frame with V and J, and every other rearrangement was called non-productive. CDR3 was defined according to IMGT convention as the region running from the second conserved V-encoded cysteine to the conserved J-encoded phenylalanine. Sequences without an unambiguous match to a single V gene segment were excluded from the earlier analysis of almost 600 of the donors. In an earlier analysis of approximately 550 of the donors, V segments were called functional above 56.7% productive rearrangements and were called segregating when the between-donor standard deviation exceeded 5%. A statistical classification framework was built for diagnosing cytomegalovirus status from the catalog of TCR beta chain sequences. A later analysis assigned V and J genes by comparing TCR nucleotide sequences with IMGT/GENE-DB human TR gene sequences. The TCRdist pipeline was used in a later analysis to assign CDR3 sequences and most-parsimonious VDJ recombination scenarios. In a later analysis, each TCR beta chain was defined by its CDR3 amino acid sequence together with its V-gene family, and reads lacking a unique V-gene family were excluded. As a way to deal with suspected cross-contamination and a sequencing artifact, a later analysis dropped under 600 nucleotide sequences that were highly shared and had low generation probability. A later analysis calculated a clonal expansion index for each public chain from normalized within-repertoire ranks of inferred template counts. Generation probabilities in a later analysis came from a VDJ recombination model fitted to out-of-frame rearrangements, and those results were checked against IGoR. In a later analysis, hypergeometric tests were used to score TCR-TCR, TCR-HLA and TCR-CMV co-occurrence, with a repertoire-size bias correction applied to TCR pairs. To estimate false discovery rates, a later analysis permuted the HLA or CMV assignments 20 times. In a later analysis, co-occurring TCRs were grouped using DBSCAN, with TCRdist sequence similarity added in when clustering inside HLA-allele-positive subsets. Repertoires with fewer than 30,000 or more than 120,000 public chains, plus five repertoires with anomalous nucleotide sharing, were excluded from co-occurrence clustering. Entries here come from immuneACCESS through TCRdb and include only in-frame sequences with V and J called. Some clones fail to appear in such tables; in the studies checked, an unresolved V gene covers under half of the shortfall, and the cause of the remainder is unknown. The DNA was the basis for D and trimming; V, J and clone size are from that table. In this sample the table shows 130,000 to 150,000 clones, nearly 85% of which occur a single time. Around 3.2% of the sample belongs to the ten largest clones.

Study-level results and caveats: Because HLA typing was missing for some donors at each locus, association tests included only the typed subset. The authors suggested that the approach could potentially be generalized to other disease states and immunological phenotypes. Sequencing depth was assumed to be roughly uniform across donors in the presence/absence analyses, though that assumption may not hold. A later genetic analysis reported fewer N-insertions in productive TCRs among donors in an Asian-associated ancestry cluster than the roughly 640-donor mean. In a later analysis, several top co-occurrence clusters were reported to appear linked to parvovirus B19, influenza, CMV and Epstein-Barr virus. The cohort was sequenced for TCR beta chains only, and without alpha or paired-chain data the features that could be detected were limited. Compared with equally common non-associated chains, HLA-associated TCR beta chains in a later analysis were more clonally expanded and had lower generation probabilities. While some public TCRs were present in many individuals, most TCR sequences turned up only very rarely across donors. A further reported finding was that TCR beta sequences accurately predicted the HLA-A and HLA-B alleles for most subjects in the first cohort. In a later analysis, most CMV-associated TCR beta chains were found to appear HLA-restricted, with HLA associations seemingly driven largely by CMV exposure. A later analysis found that TCR association rates varied across HLA loci, with DRB1 alleles showing the most associated TCRs and HLA-C alleles the fewest. Three of the identified cytomegalovirus-associated TCR beta chains were confirmed in vitro to be specific for cytomegalovirus antigens. When HLA alleles, especially DR and DQ, strongly co-occurred, attributing TCR associations to individual alleles was difficult. In both the original and validation cohorts, the classifier was reported to diagnose cytomegalovirus status with high specificity and sensitivity. Linkage disequilibrium might explain the correlated functional status among segregating V segments, but an unknown experimental factor could not be excluded. In an earlier analysis of 500 to 650 of the donors, most TCR beta V segments appeared in productive rearrangements about 90% or about 30% of the time, broadly matching IMGT annotations. At a false discovery rate of 0.05, a later analysis linked 16,951 TCR beta sequences to specific HLA alleles. Because the 87-base-pair reads could not distinguish some IMGT-functional V segments, including TRBV6-2 and TRBV6-3, those segments were excluded. CMV serostatus was the only immune exposure information available for the cohort. In the study, 150 to 200 TCR beta chains were listed as associated with cytomegalovirus. Roughly 17 rarely observed V segments, including chromosome 9 orphons, were excluded from the earlier analysis of almost 600 of the donors because counts were too low. A later genetic analysis associated a missense DCLRE1C variant with V-gene and J-gene trimming of TCR beta chains, and an independent cohort replicated the association. A cluster of highly shared sequence variants was judged likely to represent a technical artifact of the sequencing pipeline.

This clone was observed a few times. This receptor's antigen is unknown. No base quality values were provided; no much bigger clone lies one nucleotide off. The receptor's source is a male donor in good health and CMV-seronegative. The receptor chain draws on TRBV27 and TRBJ2-5; TRBD1 lines up with 10 middle nucleotides. The material sequenced was PBMCs. The nucleotide sequence is TGTGCCAGCGGGCGACAGGGGGCGCGGGGAGAGACCCAGTACTTC. This translates into CASGRQGARGETQYF.